This entry describes one T cell receptor beta chain. Its antigen target is currently unknown. One base away there is no much larger clone; base qualities are not given. The data stem from a study of blood T cell repertoires in COVID-19 (dated by TCRdb to about 2020). The study in broad terms: Samples covering the acute and convalescent phases of COVID-19 were provided by collaborators in the United States, Italy and Spain. Samples came from the ongoing ImmuneRACE study (first 160 participants) plus 1,254 subjects from 6 global collaborators. HLA class I and class II types, where available, came from metadata supplied by the sample provider rather than from assay-based typing. The material from the prospective study consisted of cDNA or gDNA derived from T cells, B-cell-depleted T cells, or PBMCs. A freely available public database, intended as a resource for researchers studying the immune response to SARS-CoV-2, is where the repertoires were released. The dataset comprised deeply sampled blood TCRbeta repertoires from subjects exposed to, actively infected with, or recovered from COVID-19. Sample metadata almost always included a de-identified subject ID, COVID-19 status, age in years and sex. Study-wide conclusions, independent of this receptor: The quantity of clinical and demographic metadata differed by source and by participant and was supplied without curation.

Deletion took 0 bases off V and 0 bases off J, with a span of 6 bases between the germline ends. The CDR3 holds 14 amino acids from the cysteine to the phenylalanine. Of the read, only the CDR3 DNA is kept; its 42 bases are in frame from base 1. From a lookup of the germline V gene, CDR1 and CDR2 are SGHRS and YFSETQ. TCRbeta CDR3 regions were amplified from genomic DNA using the immunoSEQ Assay, a bias-controlled multiplex PCR. On the authors' methods: Within the assay, amplification of reference gene primers was used to estimate how many nucleated cells each sample contained. To quantify the absolute abundance of each unique TCRbeta CDR3 rearrangement, sequence reads were collapsed and filtered. For each sample, productive Simpson clonality was calculated as the square root of Simpson's diversity index over productive rearrangements. TCRdb's version of the immuneACCESS table is confined to in-frame rearrangements and falls short of the full clone set. An unresolved V gene accounts for under half of the shortfall where checked; the remainder is of unknown origin. The DNA was the basis for D and trimming; V, J and clone size are from that table. The table for this sample lists about 240,000 clones; 70% to 85% of them were counted only once. More than 8% of the sample comes from the top ten.

Whole blood was collected in K2EDTA tubes by collaborating institutions according to the institutions' own protocols. For TCRbeta analysis, collaborators shipped samples as frozen whole blood, isolated PBMCs, or DNA extracted from either of those sample types. The chain uses TRBV5-1 and TRBJ1-1, with the D gene too uncertain to name. This receptor was obtained from a woman of 80 years or more with acute or convalescent COVID-19. Sequenced material: peripheral blood. The CDR3 reads as follows: CASSLGEMNTEAFF. The sequence in DNA is TGCGCCAGCAGCTTGGGGGAGATGAACACTGAAGCTTTCTTT.